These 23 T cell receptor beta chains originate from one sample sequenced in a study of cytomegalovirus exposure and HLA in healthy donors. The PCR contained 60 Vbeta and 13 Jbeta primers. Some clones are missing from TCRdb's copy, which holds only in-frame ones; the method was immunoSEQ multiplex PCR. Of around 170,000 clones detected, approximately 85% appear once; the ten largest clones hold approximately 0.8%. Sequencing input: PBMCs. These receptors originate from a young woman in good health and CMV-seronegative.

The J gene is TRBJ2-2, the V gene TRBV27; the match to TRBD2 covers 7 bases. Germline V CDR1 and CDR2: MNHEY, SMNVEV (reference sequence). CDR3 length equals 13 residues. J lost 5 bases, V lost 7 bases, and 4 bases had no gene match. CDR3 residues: CASTRGGTGELFF. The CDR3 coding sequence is TGTGCCAGCACCCGGGGAGGGACCGGGGAGCTGTTTTTT.

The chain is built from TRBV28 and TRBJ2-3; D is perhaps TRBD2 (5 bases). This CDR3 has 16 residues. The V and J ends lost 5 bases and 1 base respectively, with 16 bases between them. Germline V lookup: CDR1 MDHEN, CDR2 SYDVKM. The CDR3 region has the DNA TGTGCCAGCAGTCCCACTCTAGCTGCTGGCACAGATACGCAGTATTTT. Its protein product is CASSPTLAAGTDTQYF.

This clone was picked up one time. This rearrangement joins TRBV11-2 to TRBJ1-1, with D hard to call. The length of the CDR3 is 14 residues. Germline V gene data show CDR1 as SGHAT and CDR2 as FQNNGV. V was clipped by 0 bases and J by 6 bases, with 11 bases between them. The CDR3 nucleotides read TGTGCCAGCAGCTTAGAGGGAGGGTGGGCTGAAGCTTTCTTT. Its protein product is CASSLEGGWAEAFF.

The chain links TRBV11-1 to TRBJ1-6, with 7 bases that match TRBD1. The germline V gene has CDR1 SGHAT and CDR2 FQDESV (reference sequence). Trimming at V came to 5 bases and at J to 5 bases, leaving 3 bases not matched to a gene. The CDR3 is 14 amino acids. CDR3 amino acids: CASSPGQHNSPLHF. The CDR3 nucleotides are TGTGCCAGCAGCCCGGGACAGCATAATTCACCCCTCCACTTT.

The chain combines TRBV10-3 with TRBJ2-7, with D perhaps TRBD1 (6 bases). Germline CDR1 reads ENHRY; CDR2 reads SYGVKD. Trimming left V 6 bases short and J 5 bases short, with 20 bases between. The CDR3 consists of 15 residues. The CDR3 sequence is CAIRDLIQGTHEQYF. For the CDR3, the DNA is TGTGCCATCAGAGACCTCATACAGGGAACCCACGAGCAGTACTTC.

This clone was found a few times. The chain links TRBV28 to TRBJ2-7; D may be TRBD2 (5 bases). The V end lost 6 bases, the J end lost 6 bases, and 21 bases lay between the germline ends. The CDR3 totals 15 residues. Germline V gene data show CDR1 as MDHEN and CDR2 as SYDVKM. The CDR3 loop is CASSLGPLGITEQYF. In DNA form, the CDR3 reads TGTGCCAGCAGCCTCGGACCCCTCGGGATAACCGAGCAGTACTTC.

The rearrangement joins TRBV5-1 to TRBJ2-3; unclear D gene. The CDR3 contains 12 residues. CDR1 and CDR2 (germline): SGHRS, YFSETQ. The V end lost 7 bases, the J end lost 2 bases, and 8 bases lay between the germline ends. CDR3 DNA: TGCGCCAGCGCAGTAAACACAGATACGCAGTATTTT. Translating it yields CASAVNTDTQYF.

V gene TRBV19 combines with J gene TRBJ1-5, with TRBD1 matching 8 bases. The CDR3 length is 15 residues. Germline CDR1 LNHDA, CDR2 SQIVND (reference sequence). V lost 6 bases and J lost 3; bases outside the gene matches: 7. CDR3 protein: CASRGRTGYNQPQHF. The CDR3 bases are TGTGCCAGTAGAGGGAGGACAGGGTACAATCAGCCCCAGCATTTT.

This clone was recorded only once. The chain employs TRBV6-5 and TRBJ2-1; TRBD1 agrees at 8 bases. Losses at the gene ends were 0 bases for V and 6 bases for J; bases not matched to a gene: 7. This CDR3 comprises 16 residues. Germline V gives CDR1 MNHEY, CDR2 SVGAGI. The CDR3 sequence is CASSYSTRTGSNEQFF. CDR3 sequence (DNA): TGTGCCAGCAGTTACTCGACGCGGACAGGGTCCAATGAGCAGTTCTTC.

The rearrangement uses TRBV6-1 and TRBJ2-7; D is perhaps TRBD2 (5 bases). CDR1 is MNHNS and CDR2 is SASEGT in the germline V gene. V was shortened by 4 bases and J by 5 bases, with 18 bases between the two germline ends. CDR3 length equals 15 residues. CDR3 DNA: TGTGCCAGCAGTGGGGCTAGCAGGTCTCTCCACGAGCAGTACTTC. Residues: CASSGASRSLHEQYF.

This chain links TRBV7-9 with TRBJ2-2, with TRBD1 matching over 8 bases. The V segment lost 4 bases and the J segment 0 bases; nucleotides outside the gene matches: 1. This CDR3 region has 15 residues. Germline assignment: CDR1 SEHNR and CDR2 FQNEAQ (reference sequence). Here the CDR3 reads CASSWTGPNTGELFF. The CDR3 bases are TGTGCCAGCAGCTGGACAGGGCCGAACACCGGGGAGCTGTTTTTT.

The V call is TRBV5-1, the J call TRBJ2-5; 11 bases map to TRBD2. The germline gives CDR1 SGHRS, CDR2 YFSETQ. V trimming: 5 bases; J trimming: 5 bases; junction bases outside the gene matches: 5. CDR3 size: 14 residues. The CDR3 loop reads CASSYSGGAETQYF. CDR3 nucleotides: TGCGCCAGCAGTTATAGCGGGGGGGCGGAGACCCAGTACTTC.

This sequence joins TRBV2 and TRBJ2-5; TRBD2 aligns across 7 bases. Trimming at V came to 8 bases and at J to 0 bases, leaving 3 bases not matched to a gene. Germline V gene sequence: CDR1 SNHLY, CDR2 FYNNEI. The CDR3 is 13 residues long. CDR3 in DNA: TGTGCCAGCTGGGGGGGTTACCAAGAGACCCAGTACTTC. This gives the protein CASWGGYQETQYF.

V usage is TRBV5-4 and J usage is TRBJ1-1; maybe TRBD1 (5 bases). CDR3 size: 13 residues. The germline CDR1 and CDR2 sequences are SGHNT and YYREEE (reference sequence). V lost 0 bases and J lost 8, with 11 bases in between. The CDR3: CASSLEVWGEAFF. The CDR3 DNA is TGTGCCAGCAGCTTGGAGGTCTGGGGCGAAGCTTTCTTT. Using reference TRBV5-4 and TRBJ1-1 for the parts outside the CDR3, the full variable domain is ETGVTQSPTHLIKTRGQQVTLRCSSQSGHNTVSWYQQALGQGPQFIFQYYREEENGRGNFPPRFSGLQFPNYSSELNVNALELDDSALYLCASSLEVWGEAFFGQGTRLTVV.

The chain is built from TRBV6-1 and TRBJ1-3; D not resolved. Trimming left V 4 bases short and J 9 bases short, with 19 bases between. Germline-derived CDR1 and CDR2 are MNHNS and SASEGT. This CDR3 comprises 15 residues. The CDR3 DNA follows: TGTGCCAGCAGTGCGGTCGACACGCGCGCAGGCACCATATATTTT. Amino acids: CASSAVDTRAGTIYF.

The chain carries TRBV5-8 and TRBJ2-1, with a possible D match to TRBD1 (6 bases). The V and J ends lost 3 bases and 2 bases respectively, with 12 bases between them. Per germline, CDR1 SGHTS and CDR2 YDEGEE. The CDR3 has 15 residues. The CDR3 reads CASSSQGRTYNEQFF. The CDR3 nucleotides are TGTGCCAGCAGCTCACAGGGTAGGACCTACAATGAGCAGTTCTTC.

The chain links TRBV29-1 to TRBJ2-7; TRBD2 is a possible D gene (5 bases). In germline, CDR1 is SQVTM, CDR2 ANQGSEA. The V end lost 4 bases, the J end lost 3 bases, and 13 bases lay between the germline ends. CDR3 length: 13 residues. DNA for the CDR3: TGCAGCGTTGCGGGTCGAGGGTTCTACGAGCAGTACTTC. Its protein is CSVAGRGFYEQYF.

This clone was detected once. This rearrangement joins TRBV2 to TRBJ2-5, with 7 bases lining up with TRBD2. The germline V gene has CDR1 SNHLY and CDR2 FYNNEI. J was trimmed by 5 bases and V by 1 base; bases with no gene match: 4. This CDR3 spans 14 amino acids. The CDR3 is CASSEGGSTETQYF. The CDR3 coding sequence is TGTGCCAGCAGTGAAGGCGGGAGTACGGAGACCCAGTACTTC.

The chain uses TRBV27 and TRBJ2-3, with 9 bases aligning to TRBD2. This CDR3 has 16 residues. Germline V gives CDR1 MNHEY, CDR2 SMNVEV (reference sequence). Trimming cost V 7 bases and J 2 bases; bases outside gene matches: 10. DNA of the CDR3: TGTGCCAGCACCCCTCTAGCGGGGACCCTCACAGATACGCAGTATTTT. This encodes CASTPLAGTLTDTQYF.

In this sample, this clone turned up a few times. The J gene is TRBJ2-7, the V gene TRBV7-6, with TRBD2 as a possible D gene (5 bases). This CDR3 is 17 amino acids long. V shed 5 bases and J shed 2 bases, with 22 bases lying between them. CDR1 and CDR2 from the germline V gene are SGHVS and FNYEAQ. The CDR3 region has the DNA TGTGCCAGCAGCCCCAGTTGGACGGAAGGGAGTCCCTACGAGCAGTACTTC. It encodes CASSPSWTEGSPYEQYF.

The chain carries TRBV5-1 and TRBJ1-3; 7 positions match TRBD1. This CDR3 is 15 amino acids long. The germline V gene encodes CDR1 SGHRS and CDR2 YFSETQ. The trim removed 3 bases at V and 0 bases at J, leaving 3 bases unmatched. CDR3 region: CASSYGTDSGNTIYF. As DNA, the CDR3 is TGCGCCAGCAGCTACGGGACAGACTCTGGAAACACCATATATTTT.

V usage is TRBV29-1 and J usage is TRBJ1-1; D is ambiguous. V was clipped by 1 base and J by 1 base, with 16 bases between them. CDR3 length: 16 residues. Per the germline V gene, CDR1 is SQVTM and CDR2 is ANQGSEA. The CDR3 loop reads CSVEAWPGLGNTEAFF. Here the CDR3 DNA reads TGCAGCGTTGAAGCCTGGCCGGGGTTGGGGAACACTGAAGCTTTCTTT. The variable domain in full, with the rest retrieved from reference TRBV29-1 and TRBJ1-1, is SAVISQKPSRDICQRGTSLTIQCQVDSQVTMMFWYRQQPGQSLTLIATANQGSEATYESGFVIDKFPISRPNLTFSTLTVSNMSPEDSSIYLCSVEAWPGLGNTEAFFGQGTRLTVV.

CDR3 sequence reads: CASSSWTGAHNEQFF. In DNA, the CDR3 is TGTGCCAGCAGTTCCTGGACAGGGGCCCACAATGAGCAGTTCTTC. This sequence joins TRBV27 and TRBJ2-1, with TRBD1 matching 9 bases. J gave up 5 bases and V 4 bases, and 6 bases lay outside the gene matches. Per the germline V gene, CDR1 is MNHEY and CDR2 is SMNVEV (reference sequence). CDR3 size: 15 residues.